This TCR beta chain was sequenced for a study of cytomegalovirus exposure and HLA in healthy donors. Overall study: There were approximately 400 genotyped donors. Of these, roughly 80% fell in the genetic ancestry cluster associated with self-reported Caucasian donors.

Study conclusions and caveats: A later analysis linked a missense DCLRE1C variant to TCR beta V- and J-gene trimming.

CDR1 and CDR2 from the germline V gene are ENHRY and SYGVKD. V was clipped by 7 bases and J by 0 bases, with 16 bases between them. CDR3 length: 16 residues. This clone was recorded a few times. Antigen unknown. PCR involved 60 Vbeta and 13 Jbeta primers. Some clones are missing from TCRdb's copy, which holds only in-frame ones; the method was immunoSEQ multiplex PCR. The table lists fewer than 150,000 clones, roughly three quarters of them singletons. The chain employs TRBV10-3 and TRBJ2-1; D possibly corresponds to TRBD1 (6 bases). Sequenced sample: PBMCs. The source is a woman aged 45-65 years in good health and CMV-seronegative. CDR3 residues: CAIKKQGLGSYNEQFF. CDR3 coding DNA: TGTGCCATCAAGAAACAGGGTTTAGGCTCCTACAATGAGCAGTTCTTC.